This T cell receptor (beta chain) derives from a study of pediatric ulcerative colitis. The rectum was sampled with one to two pinch biopsies at colonoscopy. The CDR3 contains 13 residues. Germline lookup yields CDR1 MGHDK and CDR2 SYGVNS. Trimming shortened V by 3 bases and J by 5 bases, and 10 bases separated the two germline ends. Generated by immunoSEQ multiplex PCR, the TCRdb table keeps only in-frame clones and is missing some. The table lists fewer than 20,000 clones, roughly four fifths of them singletons. Sequenced: gut tissue. This receptor was obtained from a boy aged 5-17 years with moderate ulcerative colitis. The rearrangement uses TRBV25-1 and TRBJ1-1; D gene uncertain. This CDR3 reads CASSDQLQTEAFF. Here the CDR3 DNA reads TGTGCCAGCAGTGACCAACTGCAAACTGAAGCTTTCTTT.